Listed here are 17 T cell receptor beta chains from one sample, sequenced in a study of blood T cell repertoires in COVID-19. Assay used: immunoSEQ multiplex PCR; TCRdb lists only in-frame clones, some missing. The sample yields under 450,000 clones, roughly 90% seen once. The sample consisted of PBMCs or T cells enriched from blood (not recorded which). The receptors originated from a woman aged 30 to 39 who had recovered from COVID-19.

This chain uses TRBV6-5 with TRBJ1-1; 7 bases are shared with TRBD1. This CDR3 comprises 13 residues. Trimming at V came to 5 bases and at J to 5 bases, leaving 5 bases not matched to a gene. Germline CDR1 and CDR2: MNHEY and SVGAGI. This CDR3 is CASSNRGGTEAFF. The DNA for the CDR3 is TGTGCCAGCAGTAACAGGGGAGGAACTGAAGCTTTCTTT.

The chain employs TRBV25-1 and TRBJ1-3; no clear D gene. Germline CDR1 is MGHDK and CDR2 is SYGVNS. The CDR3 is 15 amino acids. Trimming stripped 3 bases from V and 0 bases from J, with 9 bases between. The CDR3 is CASSDEPFSGNTIYF. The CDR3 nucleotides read TGTGCCAGCAGTGATGAGCCTTTCTCTGGAAACACCATATATTTT. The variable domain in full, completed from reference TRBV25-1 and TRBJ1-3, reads EADIYQTPRYLVIGTGKKITLECSQTMGHDKMYWYQQDPGMELHLIHYSYGVNSTEKGDLSSESTVSRIRTEHFPLTLESARPSHTSQYLCASSDEPFSGNTIYFGEGSWLTVV.

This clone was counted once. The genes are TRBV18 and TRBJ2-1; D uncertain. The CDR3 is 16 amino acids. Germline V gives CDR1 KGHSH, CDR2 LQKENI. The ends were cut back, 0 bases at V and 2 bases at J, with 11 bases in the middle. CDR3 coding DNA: TGTGCCAGCTCACCACCGTCGAGACTGGCCTACAATGAGCAGTTCTTC. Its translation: CASSPPSRLAYNEQFF.

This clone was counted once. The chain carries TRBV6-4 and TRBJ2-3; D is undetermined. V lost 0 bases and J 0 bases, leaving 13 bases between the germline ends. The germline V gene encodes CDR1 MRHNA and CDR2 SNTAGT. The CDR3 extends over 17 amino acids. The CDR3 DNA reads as TGTGCCAGCAGTGACTCGACGGGTACCCCTAGCACAGATACGCAGTATTTT. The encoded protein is CASSDSTGTPSTDTQYF.

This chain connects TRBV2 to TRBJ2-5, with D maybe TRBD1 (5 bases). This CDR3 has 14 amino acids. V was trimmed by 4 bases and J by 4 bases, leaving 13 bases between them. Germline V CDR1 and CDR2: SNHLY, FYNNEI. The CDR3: CASSGVARGETQYF. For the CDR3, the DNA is TGTGCCAGCAGTGGGGTAGCAAGGGGAGAGACCCAGTACTTC.

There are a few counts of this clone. The CDR3 nucleotides are TGTGCCAGCAGCGTGGGGGCCTTGACCTACAATGAGCAGTTCTTC. This gives the protein CASSVGALTYNEQFF. J is TRBJ2-1 and V is TRBV9, with D maybe TRBD1 (6 bases). This CDR3 has 15 amino acids. CDR1 and CDR2 from the germline V gene are SGDLS and YYNGEE. V gave up 2 bases and J gave up 2 bases, with 11 bases separating them.

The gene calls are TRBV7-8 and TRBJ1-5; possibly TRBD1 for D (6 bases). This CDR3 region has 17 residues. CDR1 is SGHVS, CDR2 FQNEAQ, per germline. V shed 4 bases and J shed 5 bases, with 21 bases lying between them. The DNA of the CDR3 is TGTGCCAGCAGCTCAAGAGGGCGGACAGCCTTCTATCAGCCCCAGCATTTT. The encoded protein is CASSSRGRTAFYQPQHF.

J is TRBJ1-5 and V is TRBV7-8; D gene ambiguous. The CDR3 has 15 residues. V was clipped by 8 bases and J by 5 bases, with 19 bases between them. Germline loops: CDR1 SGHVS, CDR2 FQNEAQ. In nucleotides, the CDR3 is TGTGCCAGCGAAGAGGGAAAAGGGAACTATCAGCCCCAGCATTTT. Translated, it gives CASEEGKGNYQPQHF.

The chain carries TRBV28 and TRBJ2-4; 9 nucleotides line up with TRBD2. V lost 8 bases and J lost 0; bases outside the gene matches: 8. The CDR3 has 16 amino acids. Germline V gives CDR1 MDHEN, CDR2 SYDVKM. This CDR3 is CASRPPSGIAKNIQYF. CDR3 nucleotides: TGTGCCAGCCGACCTCCTAGCGGGATAGCCAAAAACATTCAGTACTTC.

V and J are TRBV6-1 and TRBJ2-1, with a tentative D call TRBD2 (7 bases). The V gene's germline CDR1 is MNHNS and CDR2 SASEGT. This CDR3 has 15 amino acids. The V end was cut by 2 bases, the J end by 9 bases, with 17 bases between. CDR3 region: CASSEIPQGGGEQFF. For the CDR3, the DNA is TGTGCCAGCAGTGAAATTCCCCAGGGAGGGGGTGAGCAGTTCTTC.

The chain's CDR3 is CASDWGGGPTNEQFF. CDR3 coding DNA: TGTGCCAGCGACTGGGGCGGGGGCCCGACAAATGAGCAGTTCTTC. The V and J genes are TRBV5-8 and TRBJ2-1, with a tentative D call TRBD2 (7 bases). Per the germline V gene, CDR1 is SGHTS and CDR2 is YDEGEE. The CDR3 consists of 15 residues. Trimming stripped 7 bases from V and 7 bases from J, with 21 bases between.

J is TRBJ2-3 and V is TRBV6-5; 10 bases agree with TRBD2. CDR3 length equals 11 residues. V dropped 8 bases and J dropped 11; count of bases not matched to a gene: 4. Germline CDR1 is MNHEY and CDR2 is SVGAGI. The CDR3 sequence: CASQTSGQQYF. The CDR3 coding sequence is TGTGCCAGCCAGACTAGCGGGCAGCAGTATTTT.

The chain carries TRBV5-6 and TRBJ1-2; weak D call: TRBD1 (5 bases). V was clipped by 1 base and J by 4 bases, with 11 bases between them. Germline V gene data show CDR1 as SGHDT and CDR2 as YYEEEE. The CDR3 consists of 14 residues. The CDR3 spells CASSLTDSLYGYTF. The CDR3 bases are TGTGCCAGCAGCTTGACCGACAGCCTCTATGGCTACACCTTC. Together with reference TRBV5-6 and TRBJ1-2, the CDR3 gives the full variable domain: DAGVTQSPTHLIKTRGQQVTLRCSPKSGHDTVSWYQQALGQGPQFIFQYYEEEERQRGNFPDRFSGHQFPNYSSELNVNALLLGDSALYLCASSLTDSLYGYTFGSGTRLTVV.

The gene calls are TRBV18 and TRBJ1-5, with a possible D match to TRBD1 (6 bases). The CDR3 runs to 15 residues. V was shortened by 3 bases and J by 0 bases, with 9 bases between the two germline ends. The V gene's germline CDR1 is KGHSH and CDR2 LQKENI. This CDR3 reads CASSPYRVSNQPQHF. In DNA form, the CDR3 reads TGTGCCAGCTCACCCTACAGGGTTAGCAATCAGCCCCAGCATTTT.

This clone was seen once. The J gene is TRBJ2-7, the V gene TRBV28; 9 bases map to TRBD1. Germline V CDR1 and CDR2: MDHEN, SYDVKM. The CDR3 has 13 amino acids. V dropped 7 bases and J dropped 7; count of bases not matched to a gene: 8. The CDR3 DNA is TGTGCCAGCATCCGGGACAGGGTTGGGGAGCAGTACTTC. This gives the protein CASIRDRVGEQYF.

The CDR3 spells CASSLSTGKDEKLFF. The CDR3, as DNA: TGTGCCAGCAGTTTGTCGACAGGGAAAGATGAAAAACTGTTTTTT. The rearrangement uses TRBV28 and TRBJ1-4; 7 bases align to TRBD1. This CDR3 has 15 residues. Germline CDR1 reads MDHEN; CDR2 reads SYDVKM. V gave up 3 bases and J gave up 6 bases; unmatched junction bases: 7. Together with reference TRBV28 and TRBJ1-4, the CDR3 gives the full variable domain: DVKVTQSSRYLVKRTGEKVFLECVQDMDHENMFWYRQDPGLGLRLIYFSYDVKMKEKGDIPEGYSVSREKKERFSLILESASTNQTSMYLCASSLSTGKDEKLFFGSGTQLSVL.

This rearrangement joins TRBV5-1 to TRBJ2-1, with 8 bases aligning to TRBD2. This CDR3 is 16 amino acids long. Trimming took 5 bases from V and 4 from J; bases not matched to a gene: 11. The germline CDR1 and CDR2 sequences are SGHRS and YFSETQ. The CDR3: CASRSDPLAVYNEQFF. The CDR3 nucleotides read TGCGCCAGCAGGTCGGACCCACTAGCGGTTTACAATGAGCAGTTCTTC.